Below, 23 T cell receptor beta chains from the same sample are listed, as sequenced in a study of identical twins. TCRdb re-called the 5' RACE reads with MiXCR, one entry per CDR3 protein. The table shows 1.5 million or so distinct CDR3 sequences, with roughly a third occurring only once. The material sequenced was cord blood. All receptors derive from a newborn girl in good health.

The V gene is TRBV5-1, the J gene TRBJ1-1, with 9 nucleotides matching TRBD1. Germline-derived CDR1 and CDR2 are SGHRS and YFSETQ. The V and J ends lost 3 bases and 3 bases, in that order; junction bases with no gene match: 3. There are 14 residues in the CDR3. The CDR3 DNA reads TGCGCCAGCAGCTCCACAGGGGGCGACACTGAAGCTTTCTTT. Protein sequence: CASSSTGGDTEAFF. Based on the CDR3 plus reference TRBV5-1 and TRBJ1-1, the full variable domain is KAGVTQTPRYLIKTRGQQVTLSCSPISGHRSVSWYQQTPGQGLQFLFEYFSETQRNKGNFPGRFSGRQFSNSRSEMNVSTLELGDSALYLCASSSTGGDTEAFFGQGTRLTVV.

V and J are TRBV3-1 and TRBJ2-4; D gene uncertain. There are 17 residues in the CDR3. Trimming shortened V by 0 bases and J by 0 bases, and 12 bases separated the two germline ends. Germline V CDR1 and CDR2: LGHDT, YNNKEL (reference sequence). CDR3 in DNA: TGTGCCAGCAGCCAAGAGGGTGCCCGACTAGCCAAAAACATTCAGTACTTC. Translating gives CASSQEGARLAKNIQYF.

For the CDR3, the DNA is TGTGCCAGCAGCAAACCGGGACAGCCGAGCTCCTATAATTCACCCCTCCACTTT. Translation gives CASSKPGQPSSYNSPLHF. This chain connects TRBV21-1 to TRBJ1-6; the table's TRBD1 call for D was not verified on the DNA. TRBV21-1 is a pseudogene locus. The CDR3 is made up of 18 amino acids.

The chain couples TRBV28 to TRBJ2-5; D not resolved. Trimming pared 5 bases from V and 1 base from J, leaving 11 bases between. Germline CDR1 reads MDHEN; CDR2 reads SYDVKM. The CDR3 runs 14 residues. DNA of the CDR3: TGTGCCAGCAGTGCTCCCCCGGTCCAAGAGACCCAGTACTTC. It encodes CASSAPPVQETQYF.

This clonotype showed up just a few times. This chain uses TRBV2 with TRBJ2-5; D remains unclear. The CDR3 extends over 11 amino acids. Trimming removed 9 bases at V and 0 bases at J, with 5 bases between. Per the germline V gene, CDR1 is SNHLY and CDR2 is FYNNEI. The CDR3 nucleotides read TGTGCCAGTGACTACCAAGAGACCCAGTACTTC. It is translated as CASDYQETQYF.

At least ten counts were recorded for this clonotype. The chain combines TRBV9 with TRBJ2-4; perhaps TRBD2 as D (5 bases). The germline V gene encodes CDR1 SGDLS and CDR2 YYNGEE. V lost 6 bases to trimming and J lost 2 bases, with 15 bases between them. The CDR3 consists of 15 residues. The CDR3 DNA follows: TGTGCCAGCACCAGACCAACTAGTCCCAAAAACATTCAGTACTTC. It codes for CASTRPTSPKNIQYF.

With regard to this clonotype: The junction does not match germline at one end; this may be a read error. J is TRBJ1-4 and V is TRBV6-5; D call uncertain. The CDR3 is 15 residues long. The germline gives CDR1 MNHEY, CDR2 SVGAGI. CDR3 in amino acids: CASSQTGSLNEKLCF. In DNA form, the CDR3 reads TGTGCCAGCAGTCAAACCGGGTCCCTGAATGAAAAACTGTGTTTT.

This clonotype was detected a few times. The rearrangement joins TRBV5-1 to TRBJ2-5, with D tentatively TRBD2 (5 bases). V lost 10 bases and J lost 9, with 16 bases in between. The germline gives CDR1 SGHRS, CDR2 YFSETQ. There are 11 residues in the CDR3. DNA of the CDR3: TGCGCCTCACGAGGGATTGCGGCCCAGTACTTC. Amino acids: CASRGIAAQYF. Full variable domain (remainder filled in from reference TRBV5-1 and TRBJ2-5): KAGVTQTPRYLIKTRGQQVTLSCSPISGHRSVSWYQQTPGQGLQFLFEYFSETQRNKGNFPGRFSGRQFSNSRSEMNVSTLELGDSALYLCASRGIAAQYFGPGTRLLVL.

V usage is TRBV6-6 and J usage is TRBJ2-3; D perhaps matches TRBD2 (6 bases). V was shortened by 7 bases and J by 0 bases, with 14 bases between the two germline ends. CDR1 is MNHNY, CDR2 SVGAGI, per germline (reference sequence). The CDR3 is 15 residues long. In nucleotides, the CDR3 is TGTGCCAGCACCGACGGGACTCCTAGCACAGATACGCAGTATTTT. Protein: CASTDGTPSTDTQYF.

This clonotype has just a few counts. This chain joins TRBV28 and TRBJ1-5, with a possible D match to TRBD1 (6 bases). Germline V lookup: CDR1 MDHEN, CDR2 SYDVKM. The length of the CDR3 is 16 residues. Trimming cost V 3 bases and J 3 bases, with 15 bases left between them. The CDR3 bases are TGTGCCAGCAGTTTGTACCCGGACAGCCTCAATCAGCCCCAGCATTTT. Translating it yields CASSLYPDSLNQPQHF.

This clonotype was picked up a small number of times. The chain joins TRBV9 to TRBJ1-2; a weak D match, TRBD1 (5 bases). Germline assignment: CDR1 SGDLS and CDR2 YYNGEE. This CDR3 contains 15 residues. Between the trimmed V and J ends, which lost 4 bases and 5 bases, there was a span of 18 bases. The CDR3 protein is CASSPAGQGYYGYTF. CDR3 coding DNA: TGTGCCAGCAGCCCGGCAGGCCAGGGATATTATGGCTACACCTTC. Combining the CDR3 with reference TRBV9 and TRBJ1-2 gives the whole variable domain DSGVTQTPKHLITATGQRVTLRCSPRSGDLSVYWYQQSLDQGLQFLIQYYNGEERAKGNILERFSAQQFPDLHSELNLSSLELGDSALYFCASSPAGQGYYGYTFGSGTRLTVV.

The chain has TRBV25-1 and TRBJ1-5; 9 bases are shared with TRBD1. The CDR3 has 16 residues. The V gene's germline CDR1 is MGHDK and CDR2 SYGVNS. Losses at the gene ends were 4 bases for V and 3 bases for J; bases not matched to a gene: 7. CDR3 sequence (DNA): TGTGCCAGCAGTGCCATAACAGGGGGCGTCAATCAGCCCCAGCATTTT. It is translated as CASSAITGGVNQPQHF.

This clonotype was seen a handful of times. V and J are TRBV5-4 and TRBJ2-1; D unclear. The germline CDR1 and CDR2 sequences are SGHNT and YYREEE (reference sequence). The V end was cut by 0 bases, the J end by 8 bases, with 15 bases between. This CDR3 contains 15 residues. DNA of the CDR3: TGTGCCAGCAGCTTGGTCGATTCTCTTGGCGATGAGCAGTTCTTC. As protein: CASSLVDSLGDEQFF.

The chain employs TRBV12-3 or TRBV12-4 and TRBJ2-1, with a possible D match to TRBD2 (5 bases). The J call is doubtful: the DNA matches TRBJ2-7 better. The CDR3 totals 15 residues. This chain's CDR3 is CASGSKGSSYNEQYF. CDR3 DNA sequence: TGTGCCAGCGGGAGTAAGGGCAGCTCCTACAATGAGCAGTACTTC.

In its sample, this clonotype was seen a few times. The CDR3 is CASSPGTSSKETQYF. In nucleotides, the CDR3 is TGTGCCAGCTCACCGGGGACATCGTCGAAAGAGACCCAGTACTTC. The V call is TRBV18, the J call TRBJ2-5, with a possible D match to TRBD1 (6 bases). The CDR3 is 15 residues long. V was shortened by 3 bases and J by 3 bases, with 14 bases between the two germline ends. CDR1 KGHSH and CDR2 LQKENI come from the germline V gene.

This clonotype was counted between two and nine times. The V gene is TRBV12-3 or TRBV12-4, the J gene TRBJ1-1; D is uncertain. This CDR3 is built from 13 residues. Between the trimmed V and J ends, which lost 6 bases and 0 bases, there was a span of 8 bases. DNA for the CDR3: TGTGCCAGCAGCCGGGTCTTGAACACTGAAGCTTTCTTT. This encodes CASSRVLNTEAFF.

J is TRBJ2-5 and V is TRBV20-1, with 8 bases lining up with TRBD2. CDR1 is DFQATT and CDR2 is SNEGSKA in the germline V gene (reference sequence). The CDR3 totals 15 residues. V was pared by 5 bases and J by 11 bases, with 19 bases of the junction left unmatched. The CDR3 DNA follows: TGCAGTGCTCACCGGGGGCTAGCGGGCCTCAATGAGCAGTACTTC. This sequence encodes CSAHRGLAGLNEQYF.

CDR3 in DNA: TGCAGTGCGCGCACAGGGGATACTAATGAAAAACTGTTTTTT. Translating gives CSARTGDTNEKLFF. This chain uses TRBV20-1 with TRBJ1-4; 7 nucleotides align to TRBD1. CDR3 length: 14 residues. V dropped 6 bases and J dropped 2; count of bases not matched to a gene: 6. Germline assignment: CDR1 DFQATT and CDR2 SNEGSKA (reference sequence).

The gene calls are TRBV25-1 and TRBJ1-4, with D possibly being TRBD1 (5 bases). The CDR3 has 15 residues. From germline, CDR1 is MGHDK and CDR2 SYGVNS. V dropped 1 base and J dropped 5 bases, with 11 bases sitting between them. The CDR3 reads CASSEWGRMNEKLFF. The CDR3 bases are TGTGCCAGCAGTGAATGGGGCAGGATGAATGAAAAACTGTTTTTT.

The CDR3 loop is CASSSSPGGGSANWYNEQFF. CDR3 DNA: TGTGCCAGCAGTTCATCACCCGGCGGCGGTAGCGCCAATTGGTACAATGAGCAGTTCTTC. The chain joins TRBV28 to TRBJ2-1, with D perhaps matching TRBD2 (5 bases). Trimming shortened V by 4 bases and J by 4 bases, and 29 bases separated the two germline ends. Germline V gene data show CDR1 as MDHEN and CDR2 as SYDVKM. The CDR3 sequence is 20 residues long.

The rearrangement uses TRBV20-1 and TRBJ1-4; D is undetermined. Germline CDR1 reads DFQATT; CDR2 reads SNEGSKA (reference sequence). CDR3 size: 15 residues. V was pared by 2 bases and J by 0 bases, with 10 bases between. In DNA, the CDR3 is TGCAGTGCTAGACCCCCCGGGGCAACTAATGAAAAACTGTTTTTT. It codes for CSARPPGATNEKLFF.

There are many counts of this clonotype. The rearrangement joins TRBV20-1 to TRBJ1-1; no clear D. With 3 bases removed from V and 1 base from J, the gap between germline ends came to 3 bases. CDR1 is DFQATT and CDR2 is SNEGSKA in the germline V gene (reference sequence). The length of the CDR3 is 11 residues. CDR3 bases: TGCAGTGCTAGGAAGAACACTGAAGCTTTCTTT. The encoded protein is CSARKNTEAFF.

This clonotype was found a few times. The V gene is TRBV4-2, the J gene TRBJ2-3, with 9 nucleotides matching TRBD2. Trimming cost V 0 bases and J 2 bases; bases outside gene matches: 6. The CDR3 sequence is 17 residues long. Germline lookup yields CDR1 LGHNA and CDR2 YNFKEQ. The CDR3 is CASSQDPASGDTDTQYF. CDR3 nucleotides: TGTGCCAGCAGCCAAGATCCGGCTAGCGGGGACACAGATACGCAGTATTTT.